A single sample is the source of the 5 T cell receptor beta chains below, sequenced in a study of immune cell composition in non-small cell lung cancer. TCRdb's copy holds only in-frame clones and misses some; the assay was immunoSEQ multiplex PCR. The top ten hold about an eighth of the sample, which has approximately 8,200 clones, under 80% seen once. Sequencing was carried out using lung tumor tissue. The source of these receptors is a human donor with non-small cell lung cancer.

In its sample, this clone was seen a few times. This chain uses TRBV6-1 with TRBJ2-7; maybe TRBD1 (6 bases). V was trimmed by 6 bases and J by 7 bases, leaving 10 bases between them. Looked up from germline, CDR1 is MNHNS and CDR2 is SASEGT. This CDR3 is built from 11 residues. The CDR3 DNA reads TGTGCCAGCAGCCCAGGGGAAGAGCAGTACTTC. Protein product: CASSPGEEQYF.

This clone is large within its sample. The chain joins TRBV7-2 to TRBJ1-2, with D maybe TRBD1 (5 bases). The CDR3 runs to 15 residues. V was shortened by 1 base and J by 5 bases, with 14 bases between the two germline ends. Germline V CDR1 and CDR2: SGHTA, FQGNSA. Written as DNA, the CDR3 is TGTGCCAGCAGCTTAGAGGACATGGGACGTTATGGCTACACCTTC. Its protein product is CASSLEDMGRYGYTF.

This clone was seen once. The chain is built from TRBV4-2 and TRBJ1-1; D perhaps matches TRBD1 (5 bases). This CDR3 is 15 amino acids long. The germline V gene encodes CDR1 LGHNA and CDR2 YNFKEQ. The V end lost 5 bases, the J end lost 0 bases, and 13 bases lay between the germline ends. Written as DNA, the CDR3 is TGTGCCAGCAGCTTGGTGCAGGGACTGAACACTGAAGCTTTCTTT. Translated: CASSLVQGLNTEAFF.

The chain joins TRBV4-1 to TRBJ2-3; D is perhaps TRBD1 (6 bases). The CDR3 covers 19 residues. The germline V gene has CDR1 MGHRA and CDR2 YSYEKL. The V end lost 0 bases, the J end lost 0 bases, and 19 bases lay between the germline ends. The CDR3 sequence: CASSQESMRATGSTDTQYF. The CDR3 nucleotides read TGCGCCAGCAGCCAAGAGTCAATGAGGGCGACAGGTAGCACAGATACGCAGTATTTT.

V is TRBV5-1 and J is TRBJ1-4, with 9 nucleotides matching TRBD1. Per germline, CDR1 SGHRS and CDR2 YFSETQ. The CDR3 has 17 amino acids. Trimming at V came to 2 bases and at J to 2 bases, leaving 7 bases not matched to a gene. CDR3: CASSLRTGEGTNEKLFF. Here the CDR3 DNA reads TGCGCCAGCAGCTTACGGACAGGGGAAGGTACTAATGAAAAACTGTTTTTT.